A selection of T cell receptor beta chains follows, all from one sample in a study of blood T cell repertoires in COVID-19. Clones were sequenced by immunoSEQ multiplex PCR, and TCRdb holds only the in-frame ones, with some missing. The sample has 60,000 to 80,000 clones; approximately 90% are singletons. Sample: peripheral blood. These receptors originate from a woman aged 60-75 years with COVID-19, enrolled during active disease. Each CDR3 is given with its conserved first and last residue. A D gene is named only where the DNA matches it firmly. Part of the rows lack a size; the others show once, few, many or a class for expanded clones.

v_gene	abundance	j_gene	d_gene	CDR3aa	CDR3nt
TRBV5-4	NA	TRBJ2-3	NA	CASSVGPVFTQYF	TGTGCCAGCAGCGTGGGCCCGGTTTTTACGCAGTATTTT
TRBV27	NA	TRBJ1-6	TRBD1	CASSRKPGTGSNSPLHF	TGTGCCAGCAGTCGAAAGCCCGGGACAGGGAGTAATTCACCCCTCCACTTT
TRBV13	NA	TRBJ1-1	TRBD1	CASSSIGQVNTEAFF	TGTGCCAGCAGCTCGATAGGACAGGTGAACACTGAAGCTTTCTTT
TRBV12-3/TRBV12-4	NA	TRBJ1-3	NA	CASSLGENTIYF	TGTGCCAGCAGTTTGGGAGAAAACACCATATATTTT
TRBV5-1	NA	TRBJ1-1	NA	CASSAEQGVNTEAFF	TGCGCCAGCAGCGCTGAACAGGGAGTGAACACTGAAGCTTTCTTT
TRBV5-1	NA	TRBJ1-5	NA	CASSLGGDQPQHF	TGCGCCAGCAGCTTGGGCGGGGATCAGCCCCAGCATTTT
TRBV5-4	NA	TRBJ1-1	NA	CASSLFRFAGGLNTEAFF	TGTGCCAGCAGCTTGTTTCGCTTTGCGGGAGGGCTCAACACTGAAGCTTTCTTT
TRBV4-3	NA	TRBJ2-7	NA	CASSQEGGTTENEQYF	TGCGCCAGCAGCCAAGAGGGGGGGACAACCGAAAACGAGCAGTACTTC
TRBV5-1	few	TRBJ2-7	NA	CASSWAGHSYEQYF	TGCGCCAGCAGCTGGGCAGGCCATTCCTACGAGCAGTACTTC
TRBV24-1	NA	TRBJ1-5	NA	CATSDLLSNQPQHF	TGTGCCACCAGTGATTTGTTAAGCAATCAGCCCCAGCATTTT
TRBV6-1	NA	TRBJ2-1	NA	CASSEATSSYNEQFF	TGTGCCAGCAGTGAAGCCACGAGCTCCTACAATGAGCAGTTCTTC